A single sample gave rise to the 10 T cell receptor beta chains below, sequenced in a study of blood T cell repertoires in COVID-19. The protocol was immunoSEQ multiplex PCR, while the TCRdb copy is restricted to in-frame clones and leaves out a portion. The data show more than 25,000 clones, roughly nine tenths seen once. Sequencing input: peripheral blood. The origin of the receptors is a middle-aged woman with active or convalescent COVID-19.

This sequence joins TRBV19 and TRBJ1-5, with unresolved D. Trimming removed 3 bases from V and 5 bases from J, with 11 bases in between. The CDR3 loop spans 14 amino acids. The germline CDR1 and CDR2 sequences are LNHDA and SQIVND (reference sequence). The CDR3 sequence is CASSIDFSDQPQHF. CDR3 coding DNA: TGTGCCAGTAGTATCGATTTTTCAGATCAGCCCCAGCATTTT.

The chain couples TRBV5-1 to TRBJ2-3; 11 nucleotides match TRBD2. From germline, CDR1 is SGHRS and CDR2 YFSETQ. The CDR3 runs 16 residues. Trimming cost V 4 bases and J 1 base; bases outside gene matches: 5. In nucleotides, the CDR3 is TGCGCCAGCAGCGGACTACTAGCGGGGGGCACAGATACGCAGTATTTT. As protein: CASSGLLAGGTDTQYF.

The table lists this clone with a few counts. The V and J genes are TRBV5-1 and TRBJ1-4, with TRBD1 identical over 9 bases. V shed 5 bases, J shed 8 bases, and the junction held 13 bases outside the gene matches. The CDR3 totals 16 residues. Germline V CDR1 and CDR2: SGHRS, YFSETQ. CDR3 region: CASRPLPGQGTEKLFF. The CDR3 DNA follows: TGCGCCAGCAGACCACTCCCGGGACAGGGTACCGAAAAACTGTTTTTT.

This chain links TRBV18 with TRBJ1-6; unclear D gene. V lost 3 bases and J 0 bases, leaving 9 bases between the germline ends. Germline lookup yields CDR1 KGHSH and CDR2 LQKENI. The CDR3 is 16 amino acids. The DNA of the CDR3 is TGTGCCAGCTCACCTAAAGCGAGCTCCTATAATTCACCCCTCCACTTT. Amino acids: CASSPKASSYNSPLHF.

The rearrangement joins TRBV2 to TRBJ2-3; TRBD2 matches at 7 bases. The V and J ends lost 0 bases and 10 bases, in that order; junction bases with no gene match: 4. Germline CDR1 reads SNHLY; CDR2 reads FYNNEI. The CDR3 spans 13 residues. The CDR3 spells CASSEAKRGAQYF. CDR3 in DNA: TGTGCCAGCAGTGAAGCGAAGCGGGGCGCGCAGTATTTT.

The CDR3 here is CASSRTGTAYEQYF. CDR3 DNA: TGTGCCAGCAGTCGGACCGGGACAGCTTACGAGCAGTACTTC. J is TRBJ2-7 and V is TRBV5-6, with 7 bases aligning to TRBD1. Germline CDR1 and CDR2: SGHDT and YYEEEE. The length of the CDR3 is 14 residues. V lost 5 bases and J lost 4; bases outside the gene matches: 9. Together with reference TRBV5-6 and TRBJ2-7, the CDR3 gives the full variable domain: DAGVTQSPTHLIKTRGQQVTLRCSPKSGHDTVSWYQQALGQGPQFIFQYYEEEERQRGNFPDRFSGHQFPNYSSELNVNALLLGDSALYLCASSRTGTAYEQYFGPGTRLTVT.

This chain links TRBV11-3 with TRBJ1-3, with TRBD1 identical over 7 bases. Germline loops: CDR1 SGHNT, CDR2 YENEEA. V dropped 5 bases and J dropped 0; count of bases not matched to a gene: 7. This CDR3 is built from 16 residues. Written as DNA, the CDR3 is TGTGCCAGCAGCCCCAAGGACAGGCACTCTGGAAACACCATATATTTT. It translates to CASSPKDRHSGNTIYF.

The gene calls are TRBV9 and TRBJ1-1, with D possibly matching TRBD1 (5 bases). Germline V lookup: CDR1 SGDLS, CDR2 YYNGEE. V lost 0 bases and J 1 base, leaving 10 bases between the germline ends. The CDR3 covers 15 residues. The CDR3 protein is CASSVEIGANTEAFF. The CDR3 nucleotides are TGTGCCAGCAGCGTAGAAATTGGGGCGAACACTGAAGCTTTCTTT. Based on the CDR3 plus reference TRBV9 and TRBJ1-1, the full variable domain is DSGVTQTPKHLITATGQRVTLRCSPRSGDLSVYWYQQSLDQGLQFLIQYYNGEERAKGNILERFSAQQFPDLHSELNLSSLELGDSALYFCASSVEIGANTEAFFGQGTRLTVV.

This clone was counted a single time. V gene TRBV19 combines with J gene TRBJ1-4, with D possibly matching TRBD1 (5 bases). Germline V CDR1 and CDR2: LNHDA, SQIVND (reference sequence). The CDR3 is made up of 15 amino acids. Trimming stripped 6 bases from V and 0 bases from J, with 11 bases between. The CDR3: CASRWRGPTNEKLFF. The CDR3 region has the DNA TGTGCCAGTAGATGGAGGGGCCCAACTAATGAAAAACTGTTTTTT.

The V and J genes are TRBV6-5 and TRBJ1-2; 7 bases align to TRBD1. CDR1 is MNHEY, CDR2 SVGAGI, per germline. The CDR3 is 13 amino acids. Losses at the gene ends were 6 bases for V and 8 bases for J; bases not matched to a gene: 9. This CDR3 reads CASRPPGGYGYTF. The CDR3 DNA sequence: TGTGCCAGCAGACCGCCAGGGGGATACGGCTACACCTTC.